The 6 T cell receptor beta chains reported below all come from one sample, sequenced in a study of neurological immune-mediated disorders. TCRdb called the 5' RACE reads again in MiXCR, with one record for every CDR3 protein. The profile shows 24,000 or so distinct CDR3 sequences, 2% to 3% of them singletons. The sample consisted of PBMCs. These receptors were obtained from a woman between 50 and 59 years old with multiple sclerosis.

In this sample, this clonotype turned up many times. The CDR3 region is CASSLGGTANYGYTF. CDR3 coding DNA: TGCGCCAGCAGCTTGGGCGGGACAGCGAACTATGGCTACACCTTC. This chain uses TRBV5-1 with TRBJ1-2; the match to TRBD1 covers 7 bases. The CDR3 totals 15 residues. Germline loops: CDR1 SGHRS, CDR2 YFSETQ. J was trimmed by 2 bases and V by 0 bases; bases with no gene match: 4.

Ten or more counts support this clonotype. This chain connects TRBV5-1 to TRBJ1-2; D is possibly TRBD1 (5 bases). Per germline, CDR1 SGHRS and CDR2 YFSETQ. V lost 1 base, J lost 6 bases, and 10 bases lay in between. The CDR3 extends over 13 amino acids. The CDR3 sequence is CASSLSGLDGYTF. DNA for the CDR3: TGCGCCAGCAGCTTGTCGGGGCTTGATGGCTACACCTTC.

Many counts were recorded for this clonotype. The chain employs TRBV14 and TRBJ1-1, with D unresolved. In germline, CDR1 is SGHDN, CDR2 FVKESK. The CDR3 length is 12 residues. The V and J ends lost 2 bases and 8 bases respectively, with 9 bases between them. The CDR3 DNA is TGTGCCAGCAGCCAAACCCGGACGGAAGCTTTCTTT. It is translated as CASSQTRTEAFF.

There are many counts of this clonotype. This chain connects TRBV20-1 to TRBJ2-1, with D perhaps being TRBD1 or TRBD2 (5 bases each). Trimming took off 5 bases at V and 6 bases at J, with 20 bases between the two ends. The CDR3 covers 15 residues. Looked up from germline, CDR1 is DFQATT and CDR2 is SNEGSKA (reference sequence). The CDR3 coding sequence is TGCAGTGCTGCCACAACTAAGCGGACAACCAATGAGCAGTTCTTC. Amino acid sequence: CSAATTKRTTNEQFF.

This clonotype was counted at least ten times. This chain joins TRBV20-1 and TRBJ2-2; D may be TRBD1 (6 bases). Germline V gives CDR1 DFQATT, CDR2 SNEGSKA (reference sequence). Trimming stripped 0 bases from V and 4 bases from J, with 12 bases between. This CDR3 has 15 amino acids. CDR3 nucleotide sequence: TGCAGTGCTAGAGATTCGCAGGGGTTCACCGGGGAGCTGTTTTTT. As protein: CSARDSQGFTGELFF.

This clonotype was picked up many times. The gene calls are TRBV7-9 and TRBJ1-4; 7 bases match TRBD1. The CDR3 loop spans 16 amino acids. Trimming took 4 bases from V and 5 from J; bases not matched to a gene: 10. Germline V CDR1 and CDR2: SEHNR, FQNEAQ (reference sequence). CDR3: CASSSDRTSFNEKLFF. The CDR3 DNA sequence: TGTGCCAGCAGCTCGGACAGGACCTCCTTCAATGAAAAACTGTTTTTT.